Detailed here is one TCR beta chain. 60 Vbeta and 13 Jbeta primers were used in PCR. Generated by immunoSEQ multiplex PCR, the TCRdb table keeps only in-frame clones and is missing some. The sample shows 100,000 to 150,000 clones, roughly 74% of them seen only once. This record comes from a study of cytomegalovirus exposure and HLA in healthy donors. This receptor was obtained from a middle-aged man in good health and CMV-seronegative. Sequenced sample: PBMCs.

The CDR3 loop reads CASSFDTRGSYEQYF. CDR3 nucleotide sequence: TGTGCCAGTAGTTTTGACACAAGGGGATCCTACGAGCAGTACTTC. The chain joins TRBV19 to TRBJ2-7, with D possibly being TRBD1 (5 bases). The CDR3 sequence is 15 residues long. Trimming left V 5 bases short and J 1 base short, with 15 bases between. In germline, CDR1 is LNHDA, CDR2 SQIVND (reference sequence).